These T cell receptor beta chains were read from a single sample in a study of cytomegalovirus exposure and HLA in healthy donors. Measured with immunoSEQ multiplex PCR; TCRdb has only the in-frame clones, and not every one. The data contain under 250,000 clones, about 82% of them seen just once; the ten biggest clones take up under 3%. Material: PBMCs. Receptors originate from a woman aged 50 to 60 in good health and CMV-seronegative. Each CDR3 is given with its conserved first and last residue. The D gene is left open where the match is weak.

cdr3_length	v_call	d_call	cdr3_aa
14	TRBV5-1	-	CASSLGHINTEAFF
17	TRBV7-2	TRBD2	CASTPLSGSGVTYEQYF
15	TRBV5-1	TRBD1	CASSLSRDRNTEAFF
14	TRBV7-9	-	CASSLRGAPTEAFF
13	TRBV7-3	TRBD1	CASSFQGALEQYF
16	TRBV6-5	TRBD2	CASSYSIVGGIYEQYF
13	TRBV6-5	-	CASSFGSKYEQYF
15	TRBV5-4	-	CASSLPRSSYNEQFF
14	TRBV7-6	-	CASSIQQEGAEAFF
15	TRBV6-5	TRBD2	CASKDGGRGIDTQYF
13	TRBV6-1	-	CASSQGGPYGYTF
16	TRBV5-1	TRBD1	CASSVLSGTEVYGYTF
15	TRBV27	-	CASSPSTGYTDTQYF
16	TRBV5-1	-	CASSPVAGPPYNEQFF
14	TRBV7-2	-	CASSPRAGTTEAFF
16	TRBV15	TRBD2	CATSRDRAGGYNEQFF
14	TRBV27	TRBD2	CASSLRLAGYEQYF
15	TRBV27	-	CASSSRAERNQPQHF
14	TRBV19	-	CASKAKGVLHEQYF
16	TRBV5-1	-	CASTPTLGHLTGELFF
15	TRBV7-9	TRBD1	CASSLAPTGPETQYF
16	TRBV18	TRBD2	CASSLLLAGGPETQYF
17	TRBV7-3	-	CASSFTGTPRVHAEAFF
13	TRBV6-1	-	CASSMRGRDEQFF
13	TRBV11-3	TRBD2	CASSARGGETQYF
13	TRBV28	TRBD1	CASSGGTGSGYTF
16	TRBV29-1	TRBD2	CSVGLAGISSYNEQFF
14	TRBV2	TRBD2	CASSLPGGRGEQYF
14	TRBV10-3	-	CAISPAGEGYEQYF
12	TRBV30	-	CAWSLNGNTIYF
15	TRBV4-1	-	CASSQMNSINYGYTF
18	TRBV7-9	TRBD2	CASSVGTSGTPSTDTQYF
18	TRBV5-4	TRBD1	CASSGWTGGAEFAGELFF
15	TRBV18	TRBD2	CASSTGTSGINEQFF
18	TRBV19	-	CASSIDLGGAPSYNEQFF
13	TRBV6-6	TRBD1	CASRMGQGGEAFF
17	TRBV5-1	-	CASSLGPTAYSNQPQHF
16	TRBV7-2	TRBD1	CASKRGQGARDTEAFF
15	TRBV15	-	CATGGGGRRTDTQYF
13	TRBV5-4	TRBD1	CASSSTGKYEQYF
15	TRBV15	TRBD2	CATSRGASGSYEQYF
14	TRBV5-1	TRBD1	CASSLGGGSQPQHF
13	TRBV27	-	CASSETEDYGYTF
12	TRBV18	TRBD1	CASSPGQYEQYF
14	TRBV30	-	CAWTQGISNQPQHF
13	TRBV29-1	TRBD2	CSVLTGGYNEQFF
16	TRBV18	TRBD1	CASSQRQGGMNTEAFF
15	TRBV4-3	-	CASSQGRPPNYGYTF
17	TRBV11-2	TRBD2	CASSSRPGTSVVNEQFF
15	TRBV4-2	-	CASSQDQRANTEAFF
16	TRBV11-2	-	CASSPMGSSYTDTQYF
11	TRBV6-5	-	CARHWAQGYTF